These T cell receptor beta chains were read from a single sample in a study of OX40 agonist ivuxolimab in advanced cancers. This table comes from immunoSEQ multiplex PCR, and its TCRdb copy is limited to in-frame clones, with some not included. The sample contains some 85,000 clones, under 95% of which appear only once. The sample consisted of CD4+ or CD8+ T cells sorted from blood, taken in a trial of the OX40 agonist ivuxolimab. The receptors here all came from an adult with an advanced solid tumor such as melanoma, head and neck, liver or kidney cancer. CDR3s include the opening cysteine and the closing phenylalanine or tryptophan. D genes are given only for firm matches. Clone size, where shown, is once, few, many, or a class for clones that have expanded.

>TRBD2|.|TRBJ2-1|TRBV7-3
CASSLGGIGNEQFF
TGTGCCAGCAGCTTGGGGGGGATAGGCAATGAGCAGTTCTTC
>.|.|TRBJ2-1|TRBV21-1
CASSKGSTGGFRNEQFF
TGTGCCAGCAGCAAAGGGTCCACAGGGGGTTTTCGGAATGAGCAGTTCTTC
>.|.|TRBJ2-3|TRBV7-9
CASSLLGQRGDTQYF
TGTGCCAGCAGCTTACTGGGCCAAAGAGGGGATACGCAGTATTTT
>TRBD1|.|TRBJ2-5|TRBV11-2
CASSTTTGGWETQYF
TGTGCCAGCAGCACGACGACAGGGGGCTGGGAGACCCAGTACTTC
>.|.|TRBJ1-5|TRBV13
CASSLGPHGSNQPQHF
TGTGCCAGCAGCTTAGGCCCACATGGAAGCAATCAGCCCCAGCATTTT
>TRBD2|.|TRBJ2-2|TRBV5-1
CASSSGPLAGTTGELFF
TGCGCCAGCAGCTCTGGTCCCCTAGCGGGGACCACCGGGGAGCTGTTTTTT
>TRBD1|once|TRBJ1-4|TRBV9
CASSVETGAEKLFF
TGTGCCAGCAGCGTCGAGACAGGGGCTGAAAAACTGTTTTTT
>.|.|TRBJ2-7|TRBV4-1
CASSPIPRGRYEQYF
TGCGCCAGCAGCCCCATCCCCCGGGGGAGGTACGAGCAGTACTTC
>.|once|TRBJ1-1|TRBV28
CASSPRDTVTNTEAFF
TGTGCCAGCAGTCCCCGGGACACCGTGACGAACACTGAAGCTTTCTTT
>.|.|TRBJ1-3|TRBV6-6
CASSWSTGTSGNTIYF
TGTGCCAGCAGTTGGTCGACAGGCACCTCTGGAAACACCATATATTTT
>.|.|TRBJ2-7|TRBV5-8
CASNRISASEQYF
TGTGCCAGCAACCGGATCTCAGCGAGCGAGCAGTACTTC
>TRBD1|.|TRBJ1-3|TRBV28
CASGTGAFGNTIYF
TGTGCCAGCGGAACAGGGGCCTTTGGAAACACCATATATTTT
>.|.|TRBJ2-5|TRBV5-4
CASSLTGYETQYF
TGTGCCAGCAGCTTAACAGGTTACGAGACCCAGTACTTC
>TRBD2|.|TRBJ2-5|TRBV27
CASGTSGISQYF
TGTGCCAGCGGGACTAGCGGGATATCCCAGTACTTC
>.|.|TRBJ2-5|TRBV28
CASSPNGAVNKETQYF
TGTGCCAGCAGTCCCAATGGGGCGGTCAATAAAGAGACCCAGTACTTC
>.|.|TRBJ2-7|TRBV7-2
CASSPRGAAYEQYF
TGTGCCAGCAGCCCCCGGGGGGCAGCCTACGAGCAGTACTTC
>TRBD1|.|TRBJ1-6|TRBV28
CASSQGQGSSPLHF
TGTGCCAGCAGTCAGGGACAGGGTAGTTCACCCCTCCACTTT
>.|.|TRBJ1-1|TRBV5-1
CASKFGGVNTEAFF
TGCGCCAGCAAGTTTGGCGGAGTGAACACTGAAGCTTTCTTT
>.|.|TRBJ2-2|TRBV7-9
CASSLGLDTGELFF
TGTGCCAGCAGCTTGGGACTCGACACCGGGGAGCTGTTTTTT
>TRBD1|.|TRBJ1-5|TRBV5-8
CASSPWTGGHQPQHF
TGTGCCAGCAGCCCGTGGACAGGGGGCCATCAGCCCCAGCATTTT
>.|.|TRBJ2-1|TRBV30
CAWSLASHNEQFF
TGTGCCTGGAGCCTAGCGAGTCACAATGAGCAGTTCTTC
>TRBD1|.|TRBJ2-7|TRBV28
CASSSSPGQGSYEQYF
TGTGCCAGCAGCTCCTCACCGGGACAGGGGTCCTACGAGCAGTACTTC
>.|once|TRBJ2-7|TRBV7-9
CASSRDSPYEQYF
TGTGCCAGCAGCCGGGACTCCCCCTACGAGCAGTACTTC
>.|.|TRBJ1-1|TRBV10-1
CASSTTGHTEAFF
TGCGCCAGCAGCACTACAGGACACACTGAAGCTTTCTTT